This T cell receptor (beta chain) was identified during a study of cytomegalovirus exposure and HLA in healthy donors. General study results and limits: The authors confirmed in vitro that three CMV-associated chains were specific for CMV antigens. Altogether, 160 or so TCR beta chains were recorded as cytomegalovirus-associated. Rare TCR sequences predominated, though certain public TCRs were found in many donors.

Data came from immunoSEQ multiplex PCR; TCRdb stores just in-frame clones and leaves some out. Among about 150,000 clones listed, 75% to 90% were seen once. A word on this clone: Its antigen is undetermined.

The germline V gene has CDR1 SGHTA and CDR2 FQGNSA. Trimming pared 6 bases from V and 1 base from J, leaving 9 bases between. The CDR3 extends over 13 amino acids. The sequenced material came from PBMCs. The source of this sequence is a man aged 18 to 30 in good health and CMV-seropositive. The gene calls are TRBV7-2 and TRBJ2-5, with D possibly TRBD1 on 6 matching bases. The CDR3 spells CASSRQVQETQYF. The CDR3, as DNA: TGTGCCAGCAGTCGACAGGTCCAAGAGACCCAGTACTTC.